Listed here are 6 T cell receptor beta chains from one sample, sequenced in a study of shared clonotypes between healthy human individuals. TCRdb's copy holds only in-frame clones and misses some; the assay was immunoSEQ multiplex PCR. The sample contains under 2,000,000 clones, about 95% of which appear only once. Positive CCR7 selection of CD45RO-negative cells yielded the naive CD8 cells, and terminally differentiated effector memory CD45RA+ cells were excluded. The sequencing sample was made of naive CD8+ T cells sorted from blood. These receptors originate from a man aged 18 to 30 in good health.

The J gene is TRBJ2-7, the V gene TRBV4-1; no clear D gene. The CDR3 extends over 16 amino acids. With 0 bases removed from V and 0 bases from J, the gap between germline ends came to 12 bases. Looked up from germline, CDR1 is MGHRA and CDR2 is YSYEKL. CDR3 nucleotide sequence: TGCGCCAGCAGCCAAGATCGTCTATTAACCTCCTACGAGCAGTACTTC. Protein sequence: CASSQDRLLTSYEQYF.

This rearrangement joins TRBV6-1 to TRBJ2-7; D call uncertain. Germline V gene sequence: CDR1 MNHNS, CDR2 SASEGT. V lost 4 bases, J lost 4 bases, and 17 bases lay in between. The CDR3 consists of 15 residues. CDR3 nucleotide sequence: TGTGCCAGCAGTGGAACCCACTACGCCGCGTACGAGCAGTACTTC. This encodes CASSGTHYAAYEQYF.

The chain carries TRBV10-2 and TRBJ2-7; D ambiguous. Trimming took 0 bases from V and 6 from J, leaving 15 bases between them. The CDR3 extends over 15 amino acids. Germline assignment: CDR1 WSHSY and CDR2 SAAADI. Here the CDR3 DNA reads TGCGCCAGCAGTGAGTCGAATATCCCCTGGTCCGAGCAGTACTTC. It encodes CASSESNIPWSEQYF.

The chain is built from TRBV13 and TRBJ2-7; the D is unclear. The V gene's germline CDR1 is PRHDT and CDR2 FYEKMQ (reference sequence). This CDR3 has 11 amino acids. V was shortened by 5 bases and J by 3 bases, with 5 bases between the two germline ends. CDR3 sequence: CASSTGYEQYF. CDR3 DNA sequence: TGTGCCAGCAGCACCGGCTACGAGCAGTACTTC.

The V and J genes are TRBV27 and TRBJ1-5; TRBD1 matches at 7 bases. Germline CDR1 reads MNHEY; CDR2 reads SMNVEV (reference sequence). V shed 0 bases, J shed 4 bases, and the junction held 9 bases outside the gene matches. The CDR3 extends over 17 amino acids. CDR3 residues: CASSLSPRQGRNQPQHF. In nucleotides, the CDR3 is TGTGCCAGCAGTTTATCCCCTAGACAGGGTCGAAATCAGCCCCAGCATTTT.

This chain connects TRBV19 to TRBJ1-2, with D unresolved. This CDR3 spans 18 amino acids. Germline CDR1 LNHDA, CDR2 SQIVND (reference sequence). V shed 1 base and J shed 2 bases, with 20 bases lying between them. The CDR3 sequence: CASSIAVTARMDNYGYTF. The CDR3, as DNA: TGTGCCAGTAGTATAGCGGTCACTGCACGGATGGACAACTATGGCTACACCTTC.